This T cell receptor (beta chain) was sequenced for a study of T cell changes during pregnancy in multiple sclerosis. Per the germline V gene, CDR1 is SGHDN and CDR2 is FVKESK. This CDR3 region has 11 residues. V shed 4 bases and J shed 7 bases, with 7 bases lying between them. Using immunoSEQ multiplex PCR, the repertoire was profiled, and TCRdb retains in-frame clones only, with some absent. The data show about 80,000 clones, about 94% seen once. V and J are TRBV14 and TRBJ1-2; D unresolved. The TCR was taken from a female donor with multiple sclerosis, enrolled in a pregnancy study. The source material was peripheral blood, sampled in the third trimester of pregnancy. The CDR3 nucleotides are TGTGCCAGCAGCCCCTACGGTGGCTACACCTTC. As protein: CASSPYGGYTF.